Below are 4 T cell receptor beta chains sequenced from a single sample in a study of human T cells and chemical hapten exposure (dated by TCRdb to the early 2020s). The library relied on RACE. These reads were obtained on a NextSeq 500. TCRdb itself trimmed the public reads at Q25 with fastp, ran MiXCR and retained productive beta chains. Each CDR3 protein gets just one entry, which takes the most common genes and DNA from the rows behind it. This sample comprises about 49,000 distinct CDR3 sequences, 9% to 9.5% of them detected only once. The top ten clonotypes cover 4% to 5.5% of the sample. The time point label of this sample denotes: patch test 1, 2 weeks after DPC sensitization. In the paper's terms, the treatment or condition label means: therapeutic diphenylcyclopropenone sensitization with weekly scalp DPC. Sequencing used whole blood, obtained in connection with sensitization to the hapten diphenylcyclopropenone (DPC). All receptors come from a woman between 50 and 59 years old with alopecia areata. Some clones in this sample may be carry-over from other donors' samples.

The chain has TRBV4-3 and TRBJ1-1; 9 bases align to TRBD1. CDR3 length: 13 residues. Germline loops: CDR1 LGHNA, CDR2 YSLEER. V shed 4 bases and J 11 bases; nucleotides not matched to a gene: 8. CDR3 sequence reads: CASSRTGGAGAFF. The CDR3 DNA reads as TGCGCCAGCAGCCGAACAGGGGGCGCAGGTGCTTTCTTT.

CDR3 residues: CASRLESGIRINEQFF. The CDR3 DNA reads as TGTGCCAGCAGGCTAGAGTCCGGGATTAGGATAAATGAGCAGTTCTTC. The rearrangement uses TRBV7-2 and TRBJ2-1; TRBD2 is a possible D gene (5 bases). V lost 6 bases and J lost 7, with 22 bases in between. This CDR3 region has 16 residues. Looked up from germline, CDR1 is SGHTA and CDR2 is FQGNSA.

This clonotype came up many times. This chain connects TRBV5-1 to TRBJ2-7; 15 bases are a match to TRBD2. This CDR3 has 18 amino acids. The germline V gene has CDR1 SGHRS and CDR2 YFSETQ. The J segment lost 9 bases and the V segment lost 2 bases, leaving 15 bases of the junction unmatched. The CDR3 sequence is CASSFGLAGGPSVLVQYF. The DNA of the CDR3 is TGCGCCAGCAGCTTCGGACTAGCGGGAGGGCCTTCAGTTCTCGTGCAGTACTTC. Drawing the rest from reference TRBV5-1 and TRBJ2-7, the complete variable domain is KAGVTQTPRYLIKTRGQQVTLSCSPISGHRSVSWYQQTPGQGLQFLFEYFSETQRNKGNFPGRFSGRQFSNSRSEMNVSTLELGDSALYLCASSFGLAGGPSVLVQYFGPGTRLTVT.

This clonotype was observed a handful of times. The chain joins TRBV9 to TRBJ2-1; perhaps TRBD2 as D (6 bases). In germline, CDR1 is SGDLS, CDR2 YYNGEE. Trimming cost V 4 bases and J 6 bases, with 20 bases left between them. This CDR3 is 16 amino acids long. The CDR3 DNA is TGTGCCAGCAGCCTCCGCGCGGATGGGACTTCCAATGAGCAGTTCTTC. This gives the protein CASSLRADGTSNEQFF.